Each of the 18 T cell receptor beta chains below was sequenced from the same sample in a study of PD-1 blockade in classical Hodgkin lymphoma. Time point reported: newly diagnosed, previously untreated cHL patient sample. Magnetic negative selection was used to purify CD8+ T cells from thawed PBMCs. TCRdb's copy holds only in-frame clones and misses some; the assay was immunoSEQ multiplex PCR. The sample contains some 5,000 clones, roughly 90% of which appear only once. The sample comprised CD8+ T cells from blood. These receptors all stem from a human donor with classical Hodgkin lymphoma.

V is TRBV30 and J is TRBJ2-1; D may be TRBD1 (6 bases). Germline lookup yields CDR1 GTSNPN and CDR2 SVGIG (reference sequence). The ends were cut back, 4 bases at V and 5 bases at J, with 15 bases in the middle. CDR3 length: 14 amino acids. CDR3 protein: CAWTTLQGHNEQFF. CDR3 nucleotide sequence: TGTGCCTGGACCACCCTACAGGGACACAATGAGCAGTTCTTC. The full variable domain, with the rest looked up from reference TRBV30 and TRBJ2-1, is SQTIHQWPATLVQPVGSPLSLECTVEGTSNPNLYWYRQAAGRGLQLLFYSVGIGQISSEVPQNLSASRPQDRQFILSSKKLLLSDSGFYLCAWTTLQGHNEQFFGPGTRLTVL.

This clone was seen only once. This chain links TRBV6-4 with TRBJ1-1; 11 nucleotides align to TRBD1. The CDR3 spans 14 residues. J was trimmed by 4 bases and V by 2 bases; bases with no gene match: 0. The germline gives CDR1 MRHNA, CDR2 SNTAGT. CDR3 sequence: CASSDGQGATEAFF. The CDR3 DNA reads as TGTGCCAGCAGTGACGGACAGGGGGCCACTGAAGCTTTCTTT.

This clone was observed a handful of times. The chain has TRBV4-2 and TRBJ1-4, with D maybe TRBD1 (5 bases). The CDR3 is made up of 14 amino acids. In germline, CDR1 is LGHNA, CDR2 YNFKEQ. Trimming left V 5 bases short and J 3 bases short, with 10 bases between. In DNA form, the CDR3 reads TGTGCCAGCAGCTCTGGGGGGGCTAATGAAAAACTGTTTTTT. Amino acid sequence: CASSSGGANEKLFF.

The J gene is TRBJ2-1, the V gene TRBV12-5, with 10 positions matching TRBD2. The germline V gene has CDR1 LGHNT and CDR2 FRNRAP. J was trimmed by 2 bases and V by 4 bases; bases with no gene match: 8. The CDR3 has 17 residues. CDR3 DNA: TGTGCTAGTGGTTCACCGCTAGCGGGAGCCACCTACAATGAGCAGTTCTTC. The encoded protein is CASGSPLAGATYNEQFF.

Written as DNA, the CDR3 is TGTGCCAGCAGTGCGGGCAACGAAGGGGATGAGCAGTTCTTC. Its translation: CASSAGNEGDEQFF. The chain uses TRBV6-4 and TRBJ2-1; weak D call: TRBD1 (5 bases). Germline V gives CDR1 MRHNA, CDR2 SNTAGT. Between the trimmed V and J ends, which lost 4 bases and 8 bases, there was a span of 15 bases. CDR3 length equals 14 residues.

This chain joins TRBV21-1 and TRBJ2-5; the table names TRBD1, a call not compared with the DNA. TRBV21-1 is noted as a pseudogene. The length of the CDR3 is 16 residues. This CDR3 reads CASGGDRGWIQETQYF. The DNA of the CDR3 is TGTGCCAGCGGGGGGGACAGGGGATGGATCCAAGAGACCCAGTACTTC.

The chain combines TRBV30 with TRBJ1-3, with D possibly matching TRBD1 (6 bases). Deletions cut 8 bases from V and 2 bases from J, with 16 bases between. Germline-derived CDR1 and CDR2 are GTSNPN and SVGIG (reference sequence). The CDR3 consists of 14 residues. CDR3 residues: CALEGGLAGNTIYF. The DNA of the CDR3 is TGTGCCCTCGAAGGGGGTTTAGCTGGAAACACCATATATTTT. Filled out from reference TRBV30 and TRBJ1-3, the complete variable domain reads SQTIHQWPATLVQPVGSPLSLECTVEGTSNPNLYWYRQAAGRGLQLLFYSVGIGQISSEVPQNLSASRPQDRQFILSSKKLLLSDSGFYLCALEGGLAGNTIYFGEGSWLTVV.

This clone came up a few times. V gene TRBV29-1 combines with J gene TRBJ1-2, with D hard to call. This CDR3 contains 12 residues. Per the germline V gene, CDR1 is SQVTM and CDR2 is ANQGSEA. Trimming removed 3 bases at V and 7 bases at J, with 12 bases between. The CDR3 region has the DNA TGCAGCGTTGAGGGAGCGGCGGTTGGCTACACCTTC. It specifies CSVEGAAVGYTF.

This chain connects TRBV25-1 to TRBJ2-3; D is unclear. Germline loops: CDR1 MGHDK, CDR2 SYGVNS. The CDR3 spans 18 residues. Trimming stripped 6 bases from V and 1 base from J, with 23 bases between. CDR3: CASSPAVGVSKGTDTQYF. The CDR3 bases are TGTGCCAGCAGCCCCGCGGTGGGTGTGTCCAAAGGCACAGATACGCAGTATTTT. The complete variable domain, with remaining parts taken from reference TRBV25-1 and TRBJ2-3, reads EADIYQTPRYLVIGTGKKITLECSQTMGHDKMYWYQQDPGMELHLIHYSYGVNSTEKGDLSSESTVSRIRTEHFPLTLESARPSHTSQYLCASSPAVGVSKGTDTQYFGPGTRLTVL.

J is TRBJ1-1 and V is TRBV15; D gene ambiguous. The V end lost 5 bases, the J end lost 4 bases, and 23 bases lay between the germline ends. The CDR3 has 17 residues. Germline CDR1 LNHNV, CDR2 YYDKDF (reference sequence). The CDR3 coding sequence is TGTGCCACCAGCGATCGAGGGTCCAGCGGTTCCCCCACTGAAGCTTTCTTT. Amino acids: CATSDRGSSGSPTEAFF.

The J gene is TRBJ1-2, the V gene TRBV4-1; D unclear. V was pared by 4 bases and J by 2 bases, with 11 bases between. Germline CDR1 is MGHRA and CDR2 is YSYEKL. The CDR3 is made up of 14 amino acids. CDR3 residues: CASSLTQVNYGYTF. Written as DNA, the CDR3 is TGCGCCAGCAGCCTGACCCAGGTAAACTATGGCTACACCTTC.

The chain uses TRBV25-1 and TRBJ2-7; TRBD1 agrees at 8 bases. The V and J ends lost 5 bases and 1 base, in that order; junction bases with no gene match: 7. The germline gives CDR1 MGHDK, CDR2 SYGVNS. The CDR3 is 15 residues long. The CDR3 protein is CASSPRDRTSYEQYF. CDR3 DNA: TGTGCCAGCAGTCCCCGGGACAGGACGTCCTACGAGCAGTACTTC.

The CDR3 protein is CASSVEDGGSYEQYF. The CDR3 region has the DNA TGTGCCAGCAGTGTTGAGGACGGAGGCTCCTACGAGCAGTACTTC. V gene TRBV6-1 combines with J gene TRBJ2-5, with D tentatively TRBD2 (5 bases). The DNA matches TRBJ2-7 better at its end, which makes the J call doubtful. Per the germline V gene, CDR1 is MNHNS and CDR2 is SASEGT. This CDR3 is 15 amino acids long.

The chain combines TRBV19 with TRBJ2-1, with 8 bases fitting TRBD1. The V and J ends lost 10 bases and 2 bases, in that order; junction bases with no gene match: 4. The germline V gene encodes CDR1 LNHDA and CDR2 SQIVND (reference sequence). The CDR3 sequence is 13 residues long. CDR3 residues: CAKTRGPYNEQFF. The DNA of the CDR3 is TGTGCCAAGACCAGGGGGCCCTACAATGAGCAGTTCTTC.

The chain couples TRBV7-9 to TRBJ2-6, with D possibly TRBD2 on 5 matching bases. Germline-derived CDR1 and CDR2 are SEHNR and FQNEAQ (reference sequence). The CDR3 sequence is 16 residues long. V was pared by 5 bases and J by 5 bases, with 16 bases between. The CDR3 loop is CASSPGGSGWANVLTF. DNA for the CDR3: TGTGCCAGCAGCCCAGGTGGGAGCGGCTGGGCCAACGTCCTGACTTTC.

The chain joins TRBV4-1 to TRBJ2-7; 7 bases match TRBD1. The CDR3 is 16 residues long. J gave up 3 bases and V 5 bases, and 13 bases lay outside the gene matches. Germline lookup yields CDR1 MGHRA and CDR2 YSYEKL. The CDR3 DNA follows: TGCGCCAGCAGCAACAAGGTTGGACAGGCGAGCTACGAGCAGTACTTC. The encoded protein is CASSNKVGQASYEQYF.

The chain recombines TRBV30 with TRBJ1-2; 8 bases map to TRBD1. V trimming: 6 bases; J trimming: 6 bases; junction bases outside the gene matches: 15. Germline CDR1 reads GTSNPN; CDR2 reads SVGIG (reference sequence). The CDR3 has 15 residues. In nucleotides, the CDR3 is TGTGCCTGCGACCTCCTACAGGGGGTCTTGAATGGCTACACCTTC. Amino acid sequence: CACDLLQGVLNGYTF.

There are a few counts of this clone. The junction shows a germline mismatch at one end, possibly a read error. The chain carries TRBV7-1 and TRBJ2-1; 9 nucleotides align to TRBD2. TRBV7-1 is noted as an ORF with a role that remains uncertain. The CDR3 is 15 residues long. In nucleotides, the CDR3 is TGTGCCAGCAGCTCACTTCCGGGACTAGCAGGAGAGGTAATCTTC. This gives the protein CASSSLPGLAGEVIF.